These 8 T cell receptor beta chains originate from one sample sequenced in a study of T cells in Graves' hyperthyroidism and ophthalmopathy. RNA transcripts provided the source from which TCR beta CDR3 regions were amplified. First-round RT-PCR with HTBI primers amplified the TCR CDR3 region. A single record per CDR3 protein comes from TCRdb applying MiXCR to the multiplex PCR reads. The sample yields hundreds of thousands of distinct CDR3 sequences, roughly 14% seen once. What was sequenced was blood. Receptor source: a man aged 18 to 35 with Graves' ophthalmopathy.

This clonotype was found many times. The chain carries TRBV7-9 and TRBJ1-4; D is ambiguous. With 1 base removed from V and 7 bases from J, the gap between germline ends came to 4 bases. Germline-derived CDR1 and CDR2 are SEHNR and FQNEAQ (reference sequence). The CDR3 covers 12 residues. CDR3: CASSLGIEKLFF. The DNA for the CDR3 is TGTGCCAGCAGCTTAGGTATTGAAAAACTGTTTTTT.

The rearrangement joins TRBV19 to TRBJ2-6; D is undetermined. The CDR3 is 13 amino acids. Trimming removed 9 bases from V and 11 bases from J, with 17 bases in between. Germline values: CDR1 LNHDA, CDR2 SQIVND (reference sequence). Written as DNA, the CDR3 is TGTGCCAGCAGACCTCCGTCTAAAGACGTCCTGACTTTC. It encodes CASRPPSKDVLTF.

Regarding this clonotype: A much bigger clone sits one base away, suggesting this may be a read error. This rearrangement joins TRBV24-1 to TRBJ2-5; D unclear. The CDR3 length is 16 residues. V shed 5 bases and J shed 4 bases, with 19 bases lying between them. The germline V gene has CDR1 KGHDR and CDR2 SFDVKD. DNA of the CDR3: TGTGCCACCAGTGCTTCCGAGCCCCTGGAGAGAGAGACCCAGTACTTC. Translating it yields CATSASEPLERETQYF.

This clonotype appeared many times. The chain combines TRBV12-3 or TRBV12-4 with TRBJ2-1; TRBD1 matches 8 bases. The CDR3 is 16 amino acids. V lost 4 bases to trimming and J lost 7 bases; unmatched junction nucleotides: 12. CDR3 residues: CASSSPGGQGDNEQFF. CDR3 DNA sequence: TGTGCCAGCAGTTCCCCGGGTGGACAGGGAGATAATGAGCAGTTCTTC.

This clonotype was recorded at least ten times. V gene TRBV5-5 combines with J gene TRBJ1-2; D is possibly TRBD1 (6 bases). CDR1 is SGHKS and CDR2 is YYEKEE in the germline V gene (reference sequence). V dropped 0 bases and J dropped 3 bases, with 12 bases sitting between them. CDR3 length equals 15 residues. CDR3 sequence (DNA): TGTGCCAGCAGCTTGGTAGGCGGGGGCGACTATGGCTACACCTTC. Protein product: CASSLVGGGDYGYTF.

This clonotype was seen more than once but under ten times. As DNA, the CDR3 is TGTGCCACCAGTGGCGACAGGGCCCTCGAGCAGTACTTC. This gives the protein CATSGDRALEQYF. The chain joins TRBV24-1 to TRBJ2-7; 7 nucleotides match TRBD1. This CDR3 is built from 13 residues. Trimming at V came to 5 bases and at J to 6 bases, leaving 6 bases not matched to a gene. Germline V lookup: CDR1 KGHDR, CDR2 SFDVKD.

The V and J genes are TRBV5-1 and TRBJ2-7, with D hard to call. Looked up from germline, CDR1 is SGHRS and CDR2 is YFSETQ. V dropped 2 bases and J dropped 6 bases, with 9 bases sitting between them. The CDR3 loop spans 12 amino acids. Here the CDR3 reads CASSLTPGEQYF. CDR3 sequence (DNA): TGCGCCAGCAGCTTAACACCGGGCGAGCAGTACTTC. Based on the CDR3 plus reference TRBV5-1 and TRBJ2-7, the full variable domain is KAGVTQTPRYLIKTRGQQVTLSCSPISGHRSVSWYQQTPGQGLQFLFEYFSETQRNKGNFPGRFSGRQFSNSRSEMNVSTLELGDSALYLCASSLTPGEQYFGPGTRLTVT.

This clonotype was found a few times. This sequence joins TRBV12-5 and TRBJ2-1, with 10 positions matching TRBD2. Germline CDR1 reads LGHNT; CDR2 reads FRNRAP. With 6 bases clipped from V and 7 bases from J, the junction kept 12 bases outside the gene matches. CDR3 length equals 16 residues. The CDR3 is CASGRPLAGAPNEQFF. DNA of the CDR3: TGTGCTAGTGGCCGGCCTCTAGCGGGAGCCCCTAATGAGCAGTTCTTC.